This entry concerns a single TCR beta chain. Its antigen remains unidentified. These data come from a study of T-cell reconstitution after alpha-beta-depleted transplantation in children. General study points: It was reported that alpha-beta T cells came from several hundred expanded graft clones (about two months after transplant). Surviving recipient T cells and thymic progenitors accounted for the high day-60 TCRbeta diversity observed in some patients. One year post-transplant, T-cell counts and diversity were largely derived from T cells produced anew.

TCRbeta library preparation incorporated unique molecular identifiers. TCRdb re-called the PCR reads through MiXCR, storing one row per CDR3 protein. The sample lists about 980,000 distinct CDR3 sequences, around 30% seen once, with about 28% in the top ten. V gave up 2 bases and J gave up 2 bases; unmatched junction bases: 12. Germline-derived CDR1 and CDR2 are SGHAT and FQDESV (reference sequence). The CDR3 length is 19 residues. The sequenced sample was PBMCs, mostly from graft donor cells, obtained 360 days after TCRalphabeta/CD19-depleted stem cell transplant. The rearrangement uses TRBV11-1 and TRBJ2-3; 11 bases align to TRBD2. The sequence derives from a boy in the first two years of life who had a stem cell transplant for SCID, so the T cells may come from the graft donor. The CDR3 DNA sequence: TGTGCCAGCAGCTTACTCCGCCGACTAGCGGGGCACCTCACAGATACGCAGTATTTT. Translated: CASSLLRRLAGHLTDTQYF.